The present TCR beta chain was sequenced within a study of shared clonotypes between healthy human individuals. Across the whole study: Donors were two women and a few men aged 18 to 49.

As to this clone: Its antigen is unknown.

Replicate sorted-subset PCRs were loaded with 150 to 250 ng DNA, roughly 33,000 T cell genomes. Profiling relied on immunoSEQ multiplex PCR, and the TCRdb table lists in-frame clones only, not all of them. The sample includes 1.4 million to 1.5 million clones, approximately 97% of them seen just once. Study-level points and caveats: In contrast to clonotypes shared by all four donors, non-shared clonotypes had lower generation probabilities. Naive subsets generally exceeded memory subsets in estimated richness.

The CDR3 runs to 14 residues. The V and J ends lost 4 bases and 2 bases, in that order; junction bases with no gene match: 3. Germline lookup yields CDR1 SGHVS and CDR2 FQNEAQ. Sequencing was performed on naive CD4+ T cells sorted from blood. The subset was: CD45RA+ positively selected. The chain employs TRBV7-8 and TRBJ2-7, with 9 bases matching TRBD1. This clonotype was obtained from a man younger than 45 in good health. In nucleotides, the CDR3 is TGTGCCAGCAGCTCTGGACAGGGGACCTACGAGCAGTACTTC. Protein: CASSSGQGTYEQYF.